Below are 17 T cell receptor beta chains sequenced from a single sample in a study of blood T cells in healthy people across ages. Using a J-beta primer mix together with a sample-barcoded 5' primer, a second PCR was run for about 6 to 12 cycles. Via MiXCR, TCRdb re-called the 5' RACE reads, giving one row per CDR3 protein. The data show about 1.8 million distinct CDR3 sequences, roughly 52% seen once. The sequencing sample was made of blood. The origin of the receptors is a woman aged 40-49 years in good health.

This chain joins TRBV14 and TRBJ2-1, with 8 bases aligning to TRBD1. In germline, CDR1 is SGHDN, CDR2 FVKESK. The CDR3 sequence is 16 residues long. The junction had 8 bases not matched to a gene; V was cut back by 3 bases and J by 4 bases. The DNA of the CDR3 is TGTGCCAGCAGCCAGAACCGGTGGGACAGGTACAATGAGCAGTTCTTC. This codes for CASSQNRWDRYNEQFF.

J is TRBJ2-5 and V is TRBV12-3 or TRBV12-4; TRBD1 is a possible D gene (6 bases). The V and J ends lost 3 bases and 2 bases respectively, with 10 bases between them. The CDR3 length is 14 residues. CDR3 residues: CASSFQGIQETQYF. CDR3 in DNA: TGTGCCAGCAGTTTTCAGGGGATACAAGAGACCCAGTACTTC.

This clonotype was seen a handful of times. The chain joins TRBV7-9 to TRBJ2-4; D is ambiguous. V was trimmed by 1 base and J by 0 bases, leaving 19 bases between them. This CDR3 comprises 19 residues. Germline lookup yields CDR1 SEHNR and CDR2 FQNEAQ (reference sequence). The CDR3 loop reads CASSLEQFSGRLAKNIQYF. For the CDR3, the DNA is TGTGCCAGCAGCTTAGAACAGTTCTCGGGCAGGCTAGCCAAAAACATTCAGTACTTC.

This clonotype was counted at least ten times. The chain has TRBV7-2 and TRBJ2-1; perhaps TRBD1 as D (6 bases). Germline lookup yields CDR1 SGHTA and CDR2 FQGNSA. The CDR3 sequence is 14 residues long. The V end lost 3 bases, the J end lost 3 bases, and 9 bases lay between the germline ends. CDR3 amino acids: CASSFQGRYNEQFF. In DNA, the CDR3 is TGTGCCAGCAGCTTTCAGGGGCGCTACAATGAGCAGTTCTTC.

The chain links TRBV25-1 to TRBJ1-2; 8 bases agree with TRBD1. Unmatched junction bases numbered 4, after V lost 9 bases and J lost 7 bases. This CDR3 region has 11 residues. From germline, CDR1 is MGHDK and CDR2 SYGVNS. The chain's CDR3 is CASGGTGGYTF. The DNA of the CDR3 is TGTGCCAGTGGGGGGACAGGTGGCTACACCTTC.

This clonotype showed up just a few times. The chain carries TRBV29-1 and TRBJ2-5, with D uncertain. V dropped 2 bases and J dropped 5 bases, with 12 bases sitting between them. CDR1 and CDR2 (germline): SQVTM, ANQGSEA. There are 13 residues in the CDR3. The CDR3 DNA reads as TGCAGCGTTGAAAGTGCAGGCCATGAGACCCAGTACTTC. Amino acid sequence: CSVESAGHETQYF. The variable domain in full, with the rest retrieved from reference TRBV29-1 and TRBJ2-5, is SAVISQKPSRDICQRGTSLTIQCQVDSQVTMMFWYRQQPGQSLTLIATANQGSEATYESGFVIDKFPISRPNLTFSTLTVSNMSPEDSSIYLCSVESAGHETQYFGPGTRLLVL.

This clonotype has just a few counts. The junction and the germline gene differ at one end; a read error may be behind it. This rearrangement joins TRBV3-1 to TRBJ1-5; D is unclear. Per germline, CDR1 LGHDT and CDR2 YNNKEL (reference sequence). The CDR3 spans 17 residues. Here the CDR3 DNA reads TGTGCCAGCAGCCAAGTTGGCAGCGGAGGAAGCAATCAGCCTCAGCATTTT. The encoded protein is CASSQVGSGGSNQPQHF.

The chain links TRBV4-2 to TRBJ1-5; D may be TRBD1 (6 bases). CDR1 and CDR2 from the germline V gene are LGHNA and YNFKEQ. The CDR3 is 14 residues long. Trimming removed 0 bases from V and 7 bases from J, with 10 bases in between. Here the CDR3 reads CASSQDAGDQPQHF. CDR3 coding DNA: TGTGCCAGCAGCCAAGACGCAGGGGACCAGCCCCAGCATTTT.

The chain couples TRBV12-3 or TRBV12-4 to TRBJ2-4; 15 positions agree with TRBD2. The CDR3 spans 18 residues. V shed 2 bases, J shed 3 bases, and the junction held 5 bases outside the gene matches. The DNA for the CDR3 is TGTGCCAGCAGTTTAAGGGGACTAGCGGGGGGCATCAAAAACATTCAGTACTTC. Encoded protein: CASSLRGLAGGIKNIQYF.

This clonotype was seen a handful of times. This sequence joins TRBV20-1 and TRBJ2-1, with no clear D. Trimming took 1 base from V and 8 from J, leaving 15 bases between them. The CDR3 runs 14 residues. Germline V gene sequence: CDR1 DFQATT, CDR2 SNEGSKA (reference sequence). CDR3 sequence: CSARGRRHGYEQFF. In DNA form, the CDR3 reads TGCAGTGCTAGAGGGCGGCGGCACGGGTATGAGCAGTTCTTC.

The V and J genes are TRBV7-9 and TRBJ2-7; maybe TRBD1 (6 bases). Per germline, CDR1 SEHNR and CDR2 FQNEAQ (reference sequence). The CDR3 runs to 19 residues. Deletions cut 5 bases from V and 1 base from J, with 27 bases between. CDR3 nucleotides: TGTGCCAGCAGCCACCCGGAGACTCTGACAGGCAAGAAGTCCTACGAGCAGTACTTC. Its protein is CASSHPETLTGKKSYEQYF.

As regards this clonotype: A junction end diverges from the germline sequence, so it may reflect a read error. The J gene is TRBJ2-3, the V gene TRBV5-1; TRBD2 is a possible D gene (5 bases). CDR1 is SGHRS and CDR2 is YFSETQ in the germline V gene. The CDR3 has 16 residues. CDR3 bases: TGCGCCAGCGGCTTGGAACGAGGGTCCTCCACAGATACGCAGTATTTT. It encodes CASGLERGSSTDTQYF.

The chain is built from TRBV7-2 and TRBJ2-5, with 10 nucleotides matching TRBD1. Germline-derived CDR1 and CDR2 are SGHTA and FQGNSA. J was trimmed by 11 bases and V by 4 bases; bases with no gene match: 10. This CDR3 has 14 amino acids. The CDR3 reads CASSSGQGLLIQYF. The CDR3 DNA sequence: TGTGCCAGCAGCTCGGGACAGGGGTTACTAATTCAGTACTTC. The whole variable domain, filled in from reference TRBV7-2 and TRBJ2-5, reads GAGVSQSPSNKVTEKGKDVELRCDPISGHTALYWYRQSLGQGLEFLIYFQGNSAPDKSGLPSDRFSAERTGGSVSTLTIQRTQQEDSAVYLCASSSGQGLLIQYFGPGTRLLVL.

This clonotype was counted only a few times. The junction and the germline gene differ at one end; a read error may be behind it. J is TRBJ2-3 and V is TRBV20-1; 8 bases align to TRBD2. The CDR3 runs 16 residues. In germline, CDR1 is DFQATT, CDR2 SNEGSKA (reference sequence). CDR3 in DNA: TGCAGTGCCAGAGGGGCGGGGGGCGAGGGCACAGATACGCAGTATTTT. Its protein product is CSARGAGGEGTDTQYF.

This chain uses TRBV12-3 or TRBV12-4 with TRBJ1-5; TRBD1 matches 7 bases. V lost 6 bases to trimming and J lost 6 bases; unmatched junction nucleotides: 11. This CDR3 comprises 15 residues. CDR3 loop: CASSPGTESGQPQHF. The CDR3 DNA is TGTGCCAGCAGCCCCGGGACAGAGAGCGGTCAGCCCCAGCATTTT.

This chain links TRBV12-3 or TRBV12-4 with TRBJ1-5; perhaps TRBD1 as D (5 bases). The CDR3 has 18 residues. V shed 3 bases and J shed 6 bases, with 24 bases lying between them. DNA of the CDR3: TGTGCCAGCAGTTTTGATCCGCAGGGCAACTTTTTAGGTCAGCCCCAGCATTTT. This translates into CASSFDPQGNFLGQPQHF.

CDR3 in DNA: TGTGCCAGCAGTTTAAACAGGGAACTGTTTTTT. It translates to CASSLNRELFF. V gene TRBV28 combines with J gene TRBJ1-4; TRBD1 is a possible D gene (6 bases). The V and J ends lost 2 bases and 12 bases respectively, with 7 bases between them. The germline V gene has CDR1 MDHEN and CDR2 SYDVKM. CDR3 length equals 11 residues.